The 13 T cell receptor beta chains listed next were all sequenced from one sample in a study of blood T cell repertoires in COVID-19. Repertoires were generated with immunoSEQ multiplex PCR, while TCRdb's copy carries only in-frame clones and drops some. In the table there are about 60,000 clones, 70% to 85% of which are singletons. Sequences were obtained from peripheral blood. These receptors originate from a human donor in a cohort sampled during active COVID-19.

The chain uses TRBV5-1 and TRBJ2-5; TRBD2 matches at 10 bases. The germline V gene encodes CDR1 SGHRS and CDR2 YFSETQ. The CDR3 extends over 16 amino acids. Trimming cost V 0 bases and J 5 bases; bases outside gene matches: 7. Here the CDR3 reads CASSLAPAGGHETQYF. DNA for the CDR3: TGCGCCAGCAGCTTGGCCCCAGCGGGGGGGCACGAGACCCAGTACTTC.

The CDR3 spells CAWRTAGSTEAFF. Here the CDR3 DNA reads TGTGCCTGGAGAACGGCTGGGAGTACTGAAGCTTTCTTT. The V and J genes are TRBV30 and TRBJ1-1, with D unresolved. Germline CDR1 is GTSNPN and CDR2 is SVGIG (reference sequence). Trimming shortened V by 3 bases and J by 5 bases, and 13 bases separated the two germline ends. The CDR3 totals 13 residues.

The chain uses TRBV21-1 and TRBJ1-5; the DNA was not used to check the table's D call, TRBD1. TRBV21-1 is a pseudogene. This CDR3 has 14 residues. The chain's CDR3 is CASSEGHPDQPQHF. The CDR3 coding sequence is TGTGCCAGCAGCGAAGGGCATCCCGATCAGCCCCAGCATTTT.

The J gene is TRBJ2-1, the V gene TRBV6-2 or TRBV6-3; 8 nucleotides agree with TRBD2. V was pared by 4 bases and J by 6 bases, with 8 bases of the junction left unmatched. Germline lookup yields CDR1 MNHEY and CDR2 SVGEGT. The CDR3 sequence is 15 residues long. The CDR3 coding sequence is TGTGCCAGCAGTTGGAGGACTAGCAGTGGCAATGAGCAGTTCTTC. Translated: CASSWRTSSGNEQFF.

This clone was counted only a few times. The chain links TRBV5-4 to TRBJ2-1, with D perhaps matching TRBD2 (6 bases). The CDR3 totals 16 residues. V was shortened by 4 bases and J by 4 bases, with 18 bases between the two germline ends. Looked up from germline, CDR1 is SGHNT and CDR2 is YYREEE (reference sequence). Written as DNA, the CDR3 is TGTGCCAGCAGCCCTGGTGGGTCGGGGGTGTACAATGAGCAGTTCTTC. Residues: CASSPGGSGVYNEQFF.

V and J are TRBV2 and TRBJ2-3; D call uncertain. In germline, CDR1 is SNHLY, CDR2 FYNNEI. The CDR3 is 15 residues long. The V and J ends lost 1 base and 0 bases respectively, with 8 bases between them. The CDR3 here is CASSEVWASTDTQYF. The CDR3 DNA reads as TGTGCCAGCAGTGAAGTCTGGGCCAGCACAGATACGCAGTATTTT.

This chain connects TRBV5-6 to TRBJ1-2, with 7 bases lining up with TRBD1. The J segment lost 0 bases and the V segment lost 2 bases, leaving 10 bases of the junction unmatched. The CDR3 consists of 17 residues. The V gene's germline CDR1 is SGHDT and CDR2 YYEEEE. CDR3 protein: CASSLSRQGLANYGYTF. For the CDR3, the DNA is TGTGCCAGCAGCTTATCCAGACAGGGATTAGCTAACTATGGCTACACCTTC.

The rearrangement joins TRBV6-6 to TRBJ2-2; possibly TRBD2 for D (6 bases). The CDR3 spans 19 residues. Germline V CDR1 and CDR2: MNHNY, SVGAGI (reference sequence). With 6 bases removed from V and 4 bases from J, the gap between germline ends came to 27 bases. The CDR3 is CASSRSPGLEPRLTGELFF. CDR3 nucleotides: TGTGCCAGCAGCCGATCTCCGGGACTGGAACCTCGTCTCACCGGGGAGCTGTTTTTT.

The rearrangement joins TRBV5-5 to TRBJ1-6, with 8 bases fitting TRBD1. The CDR3 has 14 residues. Germline values: CDR1 SGHKS, CDR2 YYEKEE (reference sequence). V lost 2 bases, J lost 7 bases, and 2 bases stayed unmatched. In DNA form, the CDR3 reads TGTGCCAGCAGCTTTTACAGGGGGAATTCACCCCTCCACTTT. Amino acids: CASSFYRGNSPLHF.

This clone was picked up one time. This sequence joins TRBV7-6 and TRBJ2-2, with TRBD2 identical over 13 bases. CDR3 length: 18 residues. Germline V CDR1 and CDR2: SGHVS, FNYEAQ. V lost 3 bases, J lost 4 bases, and 8 bases stayed unmatched. The CDR3, as DNA: TGTGCCAGCAGCTTCAGACGGACTAGCGGGGGTATCACCGGGGAGCTGTTTTTT. Residues: CASSFRRTSGGITGELFF.

For the CDR3, the DNA is TGTGCCAGCAGTGATCCTTCAGGGGAAGTCTCCTACAATGAGCAGTTCTTC. Residues: CASSDPSGEVSYNEQFF. V gene TRBV9 combines with J gene TRBJ2-1; TRBD1 is a possible D gene (6 bases). With 5 bases removed from V and 0 bases from J, the gap between germline ends came to 18 bases. This CDR3 contains 17 residues. The V gene's germline CDR1 is SGDLS and CDR2 YYNGEE.

The rearrangement joins TRBV4-1 to TRBJ2-6; 10 bases align to TRBD2. CDR1 and CDR2 (germline): MGHRA, YSYEKL. After removal of 0 bases from V and 2 bases from J, the junction contained 4 bases not matched to a gene. The CDR3 loop spans 18 amino acids. The CDR3 sequence: CASSQDRLAGAGANVLTF. The CDR3 nucleotides read TGCGCCAGCAGCCAAGATCGGCTAGCGGGGGCTGGGGCCAACGTCCTGACTTTC.

The chain joins TRBV28 to TRBJ1-5; D is possibly TRBD1 (5 bases). V gave up 3 bases and J gave up 4 bases, with 13 bases separating them. Looked up from germline, CDR1 is MDHEN and CDR2 is SYDVKM. This CDR3 has 15 residues. Written as DNA, the CDR3 is TGTGCCAGCAGTTTGTGGACATTAAGAAATCAGCCCCAGCATTTT. This codes for CASSLWTLRNQPQHF.